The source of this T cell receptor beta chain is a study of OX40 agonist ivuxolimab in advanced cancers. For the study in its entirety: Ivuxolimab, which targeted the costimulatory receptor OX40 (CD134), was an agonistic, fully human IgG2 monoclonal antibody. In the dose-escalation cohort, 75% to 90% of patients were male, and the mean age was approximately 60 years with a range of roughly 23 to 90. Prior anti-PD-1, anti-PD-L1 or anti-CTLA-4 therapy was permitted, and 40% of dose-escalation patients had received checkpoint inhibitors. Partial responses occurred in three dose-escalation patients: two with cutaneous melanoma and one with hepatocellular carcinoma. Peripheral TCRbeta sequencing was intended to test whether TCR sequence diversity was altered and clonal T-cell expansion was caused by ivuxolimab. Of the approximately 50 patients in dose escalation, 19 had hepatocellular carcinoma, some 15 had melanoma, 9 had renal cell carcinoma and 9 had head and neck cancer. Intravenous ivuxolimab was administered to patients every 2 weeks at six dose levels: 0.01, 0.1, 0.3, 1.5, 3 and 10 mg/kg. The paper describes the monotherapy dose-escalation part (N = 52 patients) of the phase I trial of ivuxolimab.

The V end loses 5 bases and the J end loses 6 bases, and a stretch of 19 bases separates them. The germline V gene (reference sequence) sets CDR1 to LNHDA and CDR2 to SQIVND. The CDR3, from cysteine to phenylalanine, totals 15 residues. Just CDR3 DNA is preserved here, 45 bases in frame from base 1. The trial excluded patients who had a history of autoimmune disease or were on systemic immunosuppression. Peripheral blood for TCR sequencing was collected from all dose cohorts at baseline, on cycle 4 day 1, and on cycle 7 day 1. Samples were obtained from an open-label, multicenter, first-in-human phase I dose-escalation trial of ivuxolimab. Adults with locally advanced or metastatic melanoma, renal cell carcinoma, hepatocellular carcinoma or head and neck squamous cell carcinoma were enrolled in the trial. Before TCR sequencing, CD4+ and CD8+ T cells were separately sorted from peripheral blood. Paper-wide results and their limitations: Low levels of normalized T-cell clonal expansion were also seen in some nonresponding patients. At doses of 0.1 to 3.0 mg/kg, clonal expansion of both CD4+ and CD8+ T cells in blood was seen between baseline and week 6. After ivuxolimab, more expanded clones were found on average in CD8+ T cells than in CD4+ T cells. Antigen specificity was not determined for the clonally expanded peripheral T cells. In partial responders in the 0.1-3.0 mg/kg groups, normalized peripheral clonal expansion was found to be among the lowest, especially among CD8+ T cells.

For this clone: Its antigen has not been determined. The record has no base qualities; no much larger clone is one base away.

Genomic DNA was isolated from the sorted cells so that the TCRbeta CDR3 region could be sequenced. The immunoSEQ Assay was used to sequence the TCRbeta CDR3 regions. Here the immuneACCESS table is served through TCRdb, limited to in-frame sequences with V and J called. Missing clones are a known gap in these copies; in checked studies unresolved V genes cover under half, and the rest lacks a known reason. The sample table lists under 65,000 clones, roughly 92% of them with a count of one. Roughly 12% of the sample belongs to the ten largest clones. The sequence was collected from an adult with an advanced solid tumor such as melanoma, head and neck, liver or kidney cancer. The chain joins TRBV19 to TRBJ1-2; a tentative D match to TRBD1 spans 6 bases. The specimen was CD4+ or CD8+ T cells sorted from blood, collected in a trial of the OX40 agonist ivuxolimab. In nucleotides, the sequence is TGTGCCAGTAGTCCGGGGGCGAGCCCACGGGATGGCTACACCTTC. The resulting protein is CASSPGASPRDGYTF.